What follows are 16 T cell receptor beta chains derived from one specimen sequenced in a study of CD8+CD57+ T cells in acquired aplastic anemia. Genomic DNA, the template, was used for profiling of the TCR beta VDJ and CDR3. TCRdb fed the reads into MiXCR, producing one record per CDR3 protein. The repertoire includes around 140,000 distinct CDR3 sequences, approximately 41% of them detected once, and more than 7% sits in the top ten. Input material: sorted CD4+, CD8+, or CD8+CD57+ T cells (not recorded which) from PBMCs. The receptors shown here come from a human donor in good health, serving as a control.

This chain uses TRBV13 with TRBJ2-1; TRBD2 matches 7 bases. J gave up 4 bases and V 4 bases, and 19 bases lay outside the gene matches. Germline V gene lookup returns CDR1 PRHDT and CDR2 FYEKMQ (reference sequence). The CDR3 length is 19 residues. In nucleotides, the CDR3 is TGTGCCAGCAGCTCCGGATTAGCGGGCCCCCCCGACATGTACAATGAGCAGTTCTTC. Translation gives CASSSGLAGPPDMYNEQFF. Using reference TRBV13 and TRBJ2-1 for the parts outside the CDR3, the full variable domain is AAGVIQSPRHLIKEKRETATLKCYPIPRHDTVYWYQQGPGQDPQFLISFYEKMQSDKGSIPDRFSAQQFSDYHSELNMSSLELGDSALYFCASSSGLAGPPDMYNEQFFGPGTRLTVL.

This clonotype was counted a single time. This sequence joins TRBV9 and TRBJ1-2, with D maybe TRBD1 (5 bases). The CDR3 is made up of 14 amino acids. The germline V and J ends were trimmed by 0 bases and 10 bases, with 16 bases remaining between them. CDR1 is SGDLS, CDR2 YYNGEE, per germline. In DNA, the CDR3 is TGTGCCAGCAGCGTAGCAAGGGGCACGGTCTACTACACCTTC. This gives the protein CASSVARGTVYYTF.

This clonotype was observed many times. The chain combines TRBV19 with TRBJ1-1; D is possibly TRBD1 (5 bases). Trimming removed 3 bases at V and 4 bases at J, with 9 bases between. CDR3 length: 13 amino acids. Germline values: CDR1 LNHDA, CDR2 SQIVND (reference sequence). This chain's CDR3 is CASSMVGGTEAFF. In nucleotides, the CDR3 is TGTGCCAGTAGTATGGTCGGGGGCACTGAAGCTTTCTTT.

This clonotype appeared many times. The chain uses TRBV11-1 and TRBJ1-6; a weak D match, TRBD1 (5 bases). Between the trimmed V and J ends, which lost 0 bases and 8 bases, there was a span of 11 bases. CDR3 length: 15 residues. Germline V gene lookup returns CDR1 SGHAT and CDR2 FQDESV (reference sequence). The CDR3 bases are TGTGCCAGCAGCTTAGCCGGGACCGTCGATTCACCCCTCCACTTT. The encoded protein is CASSLAGTVDSPLHF.

This clonotype was observed a few times. The chain employs TRBV6-1 and TRBJ1-2, with D tentatively TRBD1 (5 bases). CDR1 and CDR2 from the germline V gene are MNHNS and SASEGT. Trimming shortened V by 2 bases and J by 1 base, and 17 bases separated the two germline ends. The CDR3 loop spans 17 amino acids. CDR3 DNA sequence: TGTGCCAGCAGTGAACAGGGATGGGGGATCGTTAACTATGGCTACACCTTC. Amino acid sequence: CASSEQGWGIVNYGYTF.

Details on this clonotype: Here the CDR3 omits its conserved ending phenylalanine or tryptophan, so a read error is the likely source. The DNA is left out, because the CDR3 cannot be placed on it with certainty; the CDR3 is given as TCRdb lists it. The CDR3 is CATSRDGGTS. The chain carries TRBV15 and TRBJ2-5; TRBD2, the table's D call, lacks a check against the DNA. The germline V gene encodes CDR1 LNHNV and CDR2 YYDKDF (reference sequence). The CDR3 is 10 amino acids long, termini counted.

This clonotype was picked up many times. V gene TRBV15 combines with J gene TRBJ2-7, with 9 nucleotides matching TRBD1. The CDR3 covers 17 residues. The trim removed 0 bases at V and 2 bases at J, leaving 8 bases unmatched. Looked up from germline, CDR1 is LNHNV and CDR2 is YYDKDF (reference sequence). The CDR3 loop is CATSREGGRTGAYEQYF. CDR3 nucleotides: TGTGCCACCAGCAGAGAAGGGGGTAGGACAGGGGCCTACGAGCAGTACTTC.

In this sample, this clonotype turned up many times. This could be a read error, since a much larger clone is one nucleotide away. This chain links TRBV2 with TRBJ2-7; D is perhaps TRBD1 (5 bases). Germline V gene lookup returns CDR1 SNHLY and CDR2 FYNNEI. The CDR3 extends over 13 amino acids. The CDR3 DNA reads TGTGCCGGCAGTGTCGACAGAAAATACGAGCAGTACTTC. Translating it yields CAGSVDRKYEQYF.

DNA for the CDR3: TGTGCCAGTAGAAGGGCGAGCAATCAGCCCCAGTACTTC. Translated, it gives CASRRASNQPQYF. This chain joins TRBV19 and TRBJ2-5; D unresolved. Germline values: CDR1 LNHDA, CDR2 SQIVND (reference sequence). V dropped 6 bases and J dropped 9 bases, with 17 bases sitting between them. There are 13 residues in the CDR3.

V is TRBV4-2 and J is TRBJ2-4; D might be TRBD2 (5 bases). CDR1 and CDR2 (germline): LGHNA, YNFKEQ. The germline V and J ends were trimmed by 0 bases and 11 bases, with 11 bases remaining between them. This CDR3 has 13 residues. CDR3 sequence: CASSQEDSPLQYF. The DNA for the CDR3 is TGTGCCAGCAGCCAAGAGGACTCCCCTCTTCAGTACTTC.

There are many counts of this clonotype. V is TRBV20-1 and J is TRBJ2-1; 10 nucleotides agree with TRBD2. Trimming at V came to 2 bases and at J to 6 bases, leaving 13 bases not matched to a gene. Germline lookup yields CDR1 DFQATT and CDR2 SNEGSKA (reference sequence). This CDR3 comprises 17 residues. This chain's CDR3 is CSARRSFSGGAFNEQFF. The CDR3 bases are TGCAGTGCTAGACGGTCATTCAGCGGGGGGGCCTTCAATGAGCAGTTCTTC.

This clonotype was picked up one time. The chain couples TRBV11-1 to TRBJ2-1, with 9 nucleotides matching TRBD2. The CDR3 is made up of 18 amino acids. In germline, CDR1 is SGHAT, CDR2 FQDESV (reference sequence). With V trimmed by 6 bases and J by 7 bases, 19 bases remained unmatched. CDR3 sequence (DNA): TGTGCCAGCAGGCGAGCAACTCTAGCGGGGCTTTCGTCGAATGAGCAGTTCTTC. Its protein is CASRRATLAGLSSNEQFF.

Of note for this clonotype: One end of the junction does not line up with germline, which may come from a read error. This chain links TRBV9 with TRBJ2-1; TRBD2 agrees at 12 bases. The CDR3 is 15 residues long. Germline V gene lookup returns CDR1 SGDLS and CDR2 YYNGEE. The CDR3 bases are TGTACCAGCAGCGAGACTAGCGGGGGTCGCAATGAGCAGTTCTTC. Protein: CTSSETSGGRNEQFF.

There are a few counts of this clonotype. This chain uses TRBV6-5 with TRBJ1-5; 10 bases line up with TRBD1. Trimming at V came to 4 bases and at J to 4 bases, leaving 7 bases not matched to a gene. Germline V lookup: CDR1 MNHEY, CDR2 SVGAGI. The CDR3 contains 16 residues. The CDR3 sequence: CASSSAGTGVNQPQHF. For the CDR3, the DNA is TGTGCCAGCAGTTCCGCCGGGACAGGGGTTAATCAGCCCCAGCATTTT.

Concerning this clonotype: A junction boundary mismatches the germline segment, possibly from a read error. The V gene is TRBV10-3, the J gene TRBJ2-7; maybe TRBD2 (6 bases). Per the germline V gene, CDR1 is ENHRY and CDR2 is SYGVKD. The CDR3 extends over 12 amino acids. The CDR3 DNA reads as TGTACCATCATGGGGGGTTCCTACGAGCAGTACTTC. It translates to CTIMGGSYEQYF.

This clonotype was seen ten or more times. This rearrangement joins TRBV29-1 to TRBJ1-1, with 9 bases that match TRBD1. V lost 6 bases to trimming and J lost 0 bases; unmatched junction nucleotides: 2. Per the germline V gene, CDR1 is SQVTM and CDR2 is ANQGSEA. The CDR3 sequence is 13 residues long. The CDR3: CSVWTGVNTEAFF. The DNA of the CDR3 is TGCAGCGTCTGGACAGGGGTGAACACTGAAGCTTTCTTT.